The next 2 T cell receptor beta chains were all read from a single sample in a study of T cells after posttransplantation cyclophosphamide. Repertoires were generated with immunoSEQ multiplex PCR, while TCRdb's copy carries only in-frame clones and drops some. This sample yields 8,000 to 9,000 clones, of which about 85% are seen a single time; 23% belongs to the top ten. Busulfan-fludarabine conditioning, marrow transplant, and cyclophosphamide on days +3 and +4 were administered. The starting material was PBMCs, obtained after allogeneic stem cell transplant with posttransplant cyclophosphamide. Every receptor here comes from a female patient between 40 and 50 years old who received an allogeneic stem cell transplant from an unrelated donor, was CMV-positive, and had no GVHD. Some T cells may originate from the graft donor.

The chain couples TRBV4-3 to TRBJ1-3, with 7 bases that match TRBD1. The germline gives CDR1 LGHNA, CDR2 YSLEER. CDR3 length: 15 residues. J was trimmed by 2 bases and V by 4 bases; bases with no gene match: 5. The CDR3 nucleotides are TGCGCCAGCAGCCCCGGAGGGGGCCCTGGAAACACCATATATTTT. It yields the protein CASSPGGGPGNTIYF.

The chain's CDR3 is CASSTSGGTSYEQYF. The CDR3 coding sequence is TGTGCCAGCAGCACTAGCGGGGGCACCTCCTACGAGCAGTACTTC. The chain has TRBV7-3 and TRBJ2-7, with TRBD2 matching 11 bases. Germline V CDR1 and CDR2: SGHTA, FQGTGA. V gave up 5 bases and J gave up 0 bases; unmatched junction bases: 3. This CDR3 is built from 15 residues.